This T cell receptor beta chain was identified in a study of monozygotic twins with inflammatory bowel disease. CDR1 DFQATT and CDR2 SNEGSKA come from the germline V gene (reference sequence). The CDR3 is 13 residues long. UMIs that included a 6-nucleotide sample barcode were added by template switching, which took place during cDNA synthesis. Using the 5' RACE reads, TCRdb records one entry per CDR3 protein without DNA. The listing records hundreds of thousands of distinct CDR3 sequences. Regarding the study as a whole: Patient-to-patient differences in immunosuppressive treatment may have added variability to the repertoires.

With respect to this clonotype: The target antigen is unknown.

Material: blood. The TCR comes from a human donor with ulcerative colitis or Crohn's disease, or a healthy co-twin of an affected twin (not recorded which). This chain links TRBV20-1 with TRBJ1-5. CDR3: CSANANSNQPQHF.